This TCR beta chain was captured in a study of OX40 agonist ivuxolimab in advanced cancers. Background on the study: Two patients with cutaneous melanoma and one with hepatocellular carcinoma, three in total, showed partial responses.

Trimming left V 3 bases short and J 1 base short, with 22 bases between. This CDR3 comprises 18 residues. Per the germline V gene, CDR1 is MRHNA and CDR2 is SNTAGT. Within the sample, this clone is medium-sized. Clones were sequenced by immunoSEQ multiplex PCR, and TCRdb holds only the in-frame ones, with some missing. The sample includes about 55,000 clones, about 90% of them seen just once. Sequenced here: CD4+ or CD8+ T cells sorted from blood, sampled in a trial of the OX40 agonist ivuxolimab. The chain combines TRBV6-4 with TRBJ2-7; D perhaps matches TRBD1 (6 bases). This clonotype was sampled from an adult with an advanced solid tumor such as melanoma, head and neck, liver or kidney cancer. CDR3 loop: CASSESGQGRILSYEQYF. The CDR3 DNA reads TGTGCCAGCAGTGAAAGTGGGCAGGGGAGAATATTGTCCTACGAGCAGTACTTC.